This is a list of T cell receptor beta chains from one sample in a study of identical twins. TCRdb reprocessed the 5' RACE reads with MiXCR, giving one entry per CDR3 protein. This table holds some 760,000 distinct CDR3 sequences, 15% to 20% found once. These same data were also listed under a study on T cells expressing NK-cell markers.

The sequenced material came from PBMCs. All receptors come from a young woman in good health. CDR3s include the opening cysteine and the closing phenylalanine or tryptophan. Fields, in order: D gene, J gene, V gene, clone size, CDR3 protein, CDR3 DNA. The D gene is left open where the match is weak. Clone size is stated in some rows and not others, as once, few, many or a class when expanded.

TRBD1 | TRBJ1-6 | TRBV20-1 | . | CSARSGQNYSPLHF | TGCAGTGCTAGATCGGGACAGAATTATTCACCCCTCCACTTT
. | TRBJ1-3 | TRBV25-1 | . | CASSVHSGNTIYF | TGTGCCAGCAGTGTACACTCTGGAAACACCATATATTTT
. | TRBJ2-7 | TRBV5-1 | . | CASSLVVGAAYEQYF | TGCGCCAGCAGCTTGGTTGTAGGGGCGGCCTACGAGCAGTACTTC
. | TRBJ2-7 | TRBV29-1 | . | CSVHRVGSSYEQYF | TGCAGCGTTCACCGGGTTGGAAGCTCCTACGAGCAGTACTTC
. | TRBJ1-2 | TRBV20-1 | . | CSAGGRSMEGYTF | TGCAGTGCTGGGGGACGGAGCATGGAGGGCTACACCTTC
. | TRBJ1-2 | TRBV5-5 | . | CASSLFTGIGYGYTF | TGTGCCAGCAGCTTGTTTACCGGTATCGGCTATGGCTACACCTTC
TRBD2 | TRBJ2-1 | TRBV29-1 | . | CSVEDLFGGSSYNEQFF | TGCAGCGTTGAAGATCTATTTGGCGGGAGCTCCTACAATGAGCAGTTCTTC
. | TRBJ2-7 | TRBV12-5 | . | CASGLGRGSYEQYF | TGTGCTAGTGGTTTGGGGAGAGGCTCCTACGAGCAGTACTTC
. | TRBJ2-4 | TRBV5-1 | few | CASSYTSSSIQYF | TGCGCCAGCAGCTACACAAGTTCTAGCATTCAGTACTTC
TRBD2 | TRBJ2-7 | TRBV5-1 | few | CASSLGGGPSYEQYF | TGCGCCAGCAGCTTGGGCGGGGGTCCTTCCTACGAGCAGTACTTC
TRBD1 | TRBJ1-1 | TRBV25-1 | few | CASSELSDRAPIFF | TGTGCCAGCAGTGAATTATCGGACAGGGCCCCCATTTTCTTT
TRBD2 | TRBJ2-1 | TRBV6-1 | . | CASGNLAGGSYNEQFF | TGTGCCAGCGGAAACTTAGCGGGAGGCTCCTACAATGAGCAGTTCTTC
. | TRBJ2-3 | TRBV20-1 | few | CSADQHLPGGDTQYF | TGCAGTGCTGACCAACACCTCCCCGGTGGAGATACGCAGTATTTT
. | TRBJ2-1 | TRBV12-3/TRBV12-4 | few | CASNQLGGDEQFF | TGTGCCAGCAATCAACTTGGCGGGGATGAGCAGTTCTTC
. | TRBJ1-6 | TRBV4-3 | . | CASSQGPAITNSPLHF | TGCGCCAGCAGCCAAGGGCCGGCCATCACCAATTCACCCCTCCACTTT
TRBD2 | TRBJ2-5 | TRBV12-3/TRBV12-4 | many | CASRTSGGETQYF | TGTGCCAGCAGAACTAGCGGGGGAGAGACCCAGTACTTC
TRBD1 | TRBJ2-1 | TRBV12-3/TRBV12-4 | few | CASNLQGGILNEQFF | TGTGCCAGCAACTTACAGGGGGGAATTTTAAATGAGCAGTTCTTC
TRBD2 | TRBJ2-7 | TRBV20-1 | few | CSAMTSGRLEQYF | TGCAGTGCTATGACTAGCGGGAGACTCGAGCAGTACTTC
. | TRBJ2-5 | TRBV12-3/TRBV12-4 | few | CASSPIGEETQYF | TGTGCCAGCAGTCCCATAGGGGAAGAGACCCAGTACTTC
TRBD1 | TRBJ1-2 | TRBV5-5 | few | CASSTSTGHYGYTF | TGTGCCAGCAGCACGTCGACAGGGCACTATGGCTACACCTTC
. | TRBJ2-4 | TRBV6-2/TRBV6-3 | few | CASSYRLDSSQYF | TGTGCCAGCAGTTACCGGCTGGACAGCTCCCAGTACTTC
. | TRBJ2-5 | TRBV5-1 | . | CASSVGSSETQYF | TGCGCCAGCAGCGTGGGATCATCAGAGACCCAGTACTTC
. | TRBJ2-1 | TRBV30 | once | CAWRDYNEQFF | TGTGCCTGGAGGGACTACAATGAGCAGTTCTTC
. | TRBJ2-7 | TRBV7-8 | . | CASREDSYEQYF | TGTGCCAGTAGGGAGGATTCCTACGAGCAGTACTTC
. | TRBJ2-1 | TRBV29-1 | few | CHRRLKISSGNEQFF | TGCCATCGTCGACTTAAGATTAGTTCGGGGAATGAGCAGTTCTTC
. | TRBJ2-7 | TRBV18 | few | CASSQTRDNLYEQYF | TGTGCCAGCTCACAAACTCGGGACAACTTATACGAGCAGTACTTC
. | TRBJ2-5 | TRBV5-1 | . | CASSHGLTVYQETQYF | TGCGCCAGCAGCCACGGACTCACGGTGTACCAAGAGACCCAGTACTTC
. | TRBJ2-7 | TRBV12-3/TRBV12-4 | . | CASRPPGLNIYEQYF | TGTGCCAGCAGGCCCCCGGGACTCAATATCTACGAGCAGTACTTC
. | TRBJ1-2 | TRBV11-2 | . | CASSSTAGNYGYTF | TGTGCCAGCAGCTCGACGGCCGGTAACTATGGCTACACCTTC
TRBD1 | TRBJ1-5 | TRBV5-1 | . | CASSSTGQGNQPQHF | TGCGCCAGCAGCTCGACGGGACAGGGAAACCAGCCCCAGCATTTT
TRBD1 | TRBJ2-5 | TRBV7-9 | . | CASSWTGTGVETQYF | TGTGCCAGCAGCTGGACCGGGACAGGTGTAGAGACCCAGTACTTC
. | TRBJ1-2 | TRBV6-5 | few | CASSYIQAYGYTF | TGTGCCAGCAGTTACATACAGGCCTATGGCTACACCTTC
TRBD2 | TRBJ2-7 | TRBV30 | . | CAWTSGTYEQYF | TGTGCCTGGACTAGCGGGACCTACGAGCAGTACTTC
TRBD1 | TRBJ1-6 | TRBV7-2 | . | CASSGGTGTGSTPLHF | TGTGCCAGCAGCGGAGGAACCGGGACAGGGTCAACACCCCTCCACTTT
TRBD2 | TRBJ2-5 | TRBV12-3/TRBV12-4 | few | CASSWMGLAGRETQYF | TGTGCCAGCAGTTGGATGGGACTAGCGGGACGAGAGACCCAGTACTTC
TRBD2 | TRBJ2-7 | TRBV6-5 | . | CASSFGLAGDWTYEQYF | TGTGCCAGCAGTTTTGGACTAGCGGGAGATTGGACCTACGAGCAGTACTTC
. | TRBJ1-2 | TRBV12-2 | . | CASRPLNRTTNYGYTF | TGTGCAAGTCGCCCCTTGAACAGGACAACTAACTATGGCTACACCTTC
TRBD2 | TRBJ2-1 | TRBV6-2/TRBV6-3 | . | CASRTGTSANNEQFF | TGTGCCAGCAGAACCGGGACTAGCGCCAACAATGAGCAGTTCTTC
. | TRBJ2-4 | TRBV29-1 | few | CSARYPLENIQYF | TGCAGCGCCAGGTACCCCCTGGAAAACATTCAGTACTTC
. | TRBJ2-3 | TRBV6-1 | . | CASSEVGPDTQYF | TGTGCCAGCAGTGAAGTCGGCCCGGATACGCAGTATTTT
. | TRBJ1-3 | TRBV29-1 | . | CSVEVGSGNTIYF | TGCAGCGTTGAAGTGGGGTCTGGAAACACCATATATTTT
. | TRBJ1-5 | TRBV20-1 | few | CSATGSGKPQHF | TGCAGTGCTACCGGGAGCGGAAAGCCCCAGCATTTT